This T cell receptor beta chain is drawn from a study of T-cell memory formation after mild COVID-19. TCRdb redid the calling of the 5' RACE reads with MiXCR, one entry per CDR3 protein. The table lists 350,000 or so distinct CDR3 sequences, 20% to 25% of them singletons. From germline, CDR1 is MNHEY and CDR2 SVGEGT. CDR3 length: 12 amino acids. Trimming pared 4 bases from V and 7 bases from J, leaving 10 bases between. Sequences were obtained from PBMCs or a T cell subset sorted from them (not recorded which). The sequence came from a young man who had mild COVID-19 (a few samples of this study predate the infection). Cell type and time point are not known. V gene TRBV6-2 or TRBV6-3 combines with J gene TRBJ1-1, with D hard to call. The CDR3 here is CASSSWGSEAFF. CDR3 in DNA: TGTGCCAGCAGTTCATGGGGTAGTGAAGCTTTCTTT.